A single sample is the source of the 21 T cell receptor beta chains below, sequenced in a study of T cell responses to AZD1222 COVID-19 vaccine. Here immunoSEQ multiplex PCR was the method, and the copy in TCRdb shows in-frame clones only, minus some. The sample records about 110,000 clones, approximately 90% being singletons. The sequencing used peripheral blood, collected 28 days after the second AZD1222 dose. These receptors came from an adult who received the AZD1222 COVID-19 vaccine.

The rearrangement links TRBV7-2 to TRBJ1-2; 8 positions match TRBD1. Germline V gene data show CDR1 as SGHTA and CDR2 as FQGNSA. Losses at the gene ends were 5 bases for V and 4 bases for J; bases not matched to a gene: 9. The CDR3 contains 15 residues. The CDR3, as DNA: TGTGCCAGCAGCAGCGGGACAGGTGATTTCTATGGCTACACCTTC. This codes for CASSSGTGDFYGYTF.

The genes are TRBV5-8 and TRBJ1-2, with 12 bases fitting TRBD1. Germline V lookup: CDR1 SGHTS, CDR2 YDEGEE. V lost 4 bases and J lost 7; bases outside the gene matches: 5. There are 14 residues in the CDR3. CDR3 bases: TGTGCCAGCAGCCCGGGACAGGGGGCTTCTGGCTACACCTTC. Its protein product is CASSPGQGASGYTF.

V is TRBV6-6 and J is TRBJ1-4, with 8 bases aligning to TRBD1. Germline V gene lookup returns CDR1 MNHNY and CDR2 SVGAGI (reference sequence). The CDR3 totals 14 residues. V gave up 4 bases and J gave up 5 bases; unmatched junction bases: 3. The CDR3 spells CASSSGQGNEKLFF. CDR3 DNA: TGTGCCAGCAGTTCTGGACAGGGAAATGAAAAACTGTTTTTT.

The chain has TRBV7-9 and TRBJ2-3; 9 positions agree with TRBD2. In germline, CDR1 is SEHNR, CDR2 FQNEAQ (reference sequence). V shed 3 bases and J 1 base; nucleotides not matched to a gene: 2. The CDR3 is 15 amino acids. In nucleotides, the CDR3 is TGTGCCAGCAGCTTGGGCGGGGGGGGCACAGATACGCAGTATTTT. Translated, it gives CASSLGGGGTDTQYF.

The CDR3 protein is CASSLGQNNEQFF. The CDR3 nucleotides are TGTGCCAGCAGTTTGGGGCAGAACAATGAGCAGTTCTTC. This chain links TRBV27 with TRBJ2-1; a weak D match, TRBD1 (5 bases). CDR1 and CDR2 (germline): MNHEY, SMNVEV (reference sequence). The ends were cut back, 3 bases at V and 5 bases at J, with 8 bases in the middle. There are 13 residues in the CDR3.

This chain uses TRBV15 with TRBJ2-7; TRBD1 matches at 7 bases. CDR1 and CDR2 from the germline V gene are LNHNV and YYDKDF (reference sequence). V was pared by 8 bases and J by 3 bases, with 4 bases of the junction left unmatched. The CDR3 sequence is 12 residues long. The CDR3 spells CATQGQDYEQYF. CDR3 coding DNA: TGTGCCACCCAAGGACAGGACTACGAGCAGTACTTC.

The chain has TRBV11-1 and TRBJ2-7, with 8 bases aligning to TRBD1. V lost 5 bases to trimming and J lost 6 bases; unmatched junction nucleotides: 9. Germline lookup yields CDR1 SGHAT and CDR2 FQDESV (reference sequence). CDR3 length: 14 amino acids. This CDR3 reads CASSEGQGIREQYF. CDR3 DNA sequence: TGTGCCAGCAGCGAAGGACAGGGTATACGCGAGCAGTACTTC.

V usage is TRBV5-1 and J usage is TRBJ2-3; D call uncertain. Germline CDR1 is SGHRS and CDR2 is YFSETQ. V gave up 0 bases and J gave up 6 bases, with 14 bases separating them. The CDR3 runs 15 residues. The CDR3, as DNA: TGCGCCAGCAGCTTGGGGCTAGGCAGCATGGATACGCAGTATTTT. Its translation: CASSLGLGSMDTQYF.

The chain uses TRBV6-5 and TRBJ2-7; D tentatively fits TRBD1 or TRBD2 (5 bases each). CDR1 and CDR2 from the germline V gene are MNHEY and SVGAGI. Trimming took off 6 bases at V and 0 bases at J, with 9 bases between the two ends. CDR3 length: 13 residues. CDR3 region: CASRGRSSYEQYF. CDR3 nucleotides: TGTGCCAGCAGGGGACGAAGCTCCTACGAGCAGTACTTC.

The V gene is TRBV19, the J gene TRBJ1-5; perhaps TRBD1 as D (6 bases). This CDR3 spans 17 amino acids. Trimming removed 3 bases from V and 4 bases from J, with 19 bases in between. Germline-derived CDR1 and CDR2 are LNHDA and SQIVND (reference sequence). CDR3 in DNA: TGTGCCAGTAGTATGAGGATTGGAGGGGGTGAAAATCAGCCCCAGCATTTT. It codes for CASSMRIGGGENQPQHF. Using reference TRBV19 and TRBJ1-5 for the parts outside the CDR3, the full variable domain is DGGITQSPKYLFRKEGQNVTLSCEQNLNHDAMYWYRQDPGQGLRLIYYSQIVNDFQKGDIAEGYSVSREKKESFPLTVTSAQKNPTAFYLCASSMRIGGGENQPQHFGDGTRLSIL.

As concerns this clone: Additional DNA sequences in this sample encode the identical CDR3. The chain is built from TRBV7-9 and TRBJ1-6; tentatively, D is TRBD1 (5 bases). Germline CDR1 SEHNR, CDR2 FQNEAQ (reference sequence). Trimming stripped 5 bases from V and 4 bases from J, with 9 bases between. This CDR3 comprises 14 residues. The chain's CDR3 is CASSLDSYNSPLHF. The CDR3 DNA sequence: TGTGCCAGCAGCCTCGACAGTTATAATTCACCCCTCCACTTT. Full variable domain (rest looked up from reference TRBV7-9 and TRBJ1-6): DTGVSQNPRHKITKRGQNVTFRCDPISEHNRLYWYRQTLGQGPEFLTYFQNEAQLEKSRLLSDRFSAERPKGSFSTLEIQRTEQGDSAMYLCASSLDSYNSPLHFGNGTRLTVT.

This sequence joins TRBV11-2 and TRBJ2-3, with TRBD2 matching over 10 bases. This CDR3 spans 16 amino acids. V was pared by 4 bases and J by 1 base, with 5 bases of the junction left unmatched. The germline V gene encodes CDR1 SGHAT and CDR2 FQNNGV. The CDR3 spells CASSSNGLAGTDTQYF. The CDR3 region has the DNA TGTGCCAGCAGCTCGAACGGACTAGCGGGCACAGATACGCAGTATTTT.

The V and J genes are TRBV4-1 and TRBJ1-3; the match to TRBD1 covers 7 bases. CDR1 and CDR2 from the germline V gene are MGHRA and YSYEKL. CDR3 length: 17 residues. Trimming took 2 bases from V and 5 from J; bases not matched to a gene: 12. The CDR3 DNA reads as TGCGCCAGCAGCCAACCTATAGGGGGCAGGGGTAGAAACACCATATATTTT. Translated: CASSQPIGGRGRNTIYF.

The genes are TRBV19 and TRBJ2-2, with D possibly TRBD1 on 5 matching bases. Germline V gene sequence: CDR1 LNHDA, CDR2 SQIVND (reference sequence). Trimming took 6 bases from V and 5 from J, leaving 10 bases between them. CDR3 length: 13 amino acids. DNA for the CDR3: TGTGCCAGTAGCGAAGGGGTTACCGGGGAGCTGTTTTTT. Protein sequence: CASSEGVTGELFF. Looking up the rest from reference TRBV19 and TRBJ2-2 gives the full variable domain: DGGITQSPKYLFRKEGQNVTLSCEQNLNHDAMYWYRQDPGQGLRLIYYSQIVNDFQKGDIAEGYSVSREKKESFPLTVTSAQKNPTAFYLCASSEGVTGELFFGEGSRLTVL.

V is TRBV6-5 and J is TRBJ2-7, with a possible D match to TRBD1 (5 bases). This CDR3 has 14 residues. The V gene's germline CDR1 is MNHEY and CDR2 SVGAGI. V was trimmed by 0 bases and J by 3 bases, leaving 9 bases between them. CDR3: CASSYSARDYEQYF. The CDR3 DNA is TGTGCCAGCAGTTACTCTGCCAGGGACTACGAGCAGTACTTC.

This clone was counted a few times. The V and J genes are TRBV5-8 and TRBJ1-4; no reliable D call. CDR1 and CDR2 from the germline V gene are SGHTS and YDEGEE. The V and J ends lost 4 bases and 7 bases respectively, with 11 bases between them. The CDR3 contains 13 residues. The CDR3 DNA is TGTGCCAGCAGCGTGTCGGGGTCTGAAAAACTGTTTTTT. This sequence encodes CASSVSGSEKLFF.

The CDR3 DNA is TGTGCCATCAGTGGGCCGGGACAGGGTCGGAATGAGCAGTTCTTC. Translated: CAISGPGQGRNEQFF. The chain recombines TRBV10-3 with TRBJ2-1, with 9 bases that match TRBD1. The CDR3 runs to 15 residues. Per the germline V gene, CDR1 is ENHRY and CDR2 is SYGVKD. V shed 4 bases and J 7 bases; nucleotides not matched to a gene: 8.

The V and J genes are TRBV30 and TRBJ2-2; TRBD1 might be the D (5 bases). This CDR3 comprises 13 residues. Germline V gene lookup returns CDR1 GTSNPN and CDR2 SVGIG (reference sequence). With 3 bases removed from V and 1 base from J, the gap between germline ends came to 6 bases. The CDR3 loop reads CAWSGQNTGELFF. The CDR3 coding sequence is TGTGCCTGGAGCGGACAGAACACCGGGGAGCTGTTTTTT.

This chain joins TRBV5-4 and TRBJ2-5; TRBD1 might be the D (6 bases). The CDR3 runs 15 residues. V lost 0 bases and J lost 0, with 9 bases in between. Germline CDR1 SGHNT, CDR2 YYREEE (reference sequence). In DNA form, the CDR3 reads TGTGCCAGCAGCTTGGGGACAGTGTACCAAGAGACCCAGTACTTC. Amino acids: CASSLGTVYQETQYF.

V usage is TRBV27 and J usage is TRBJ1-2; 9 bases line up with TRBD1. Germline V gene data show CDR1 as MNHEY and CDR2 as SMNVEV (reference sequence). Losses at the gene ends were 5 bases for V and 5 bases for J; bases not matched to a gene: 3. There are 13 residues in the CDR3. The CDR3 reads CASSHDRGYGYTF. CDR3 nucleotides: TGTGCCAGCAGTCACGACAGGGGGTATGGCTACACCTTC.

The CDR3 loop reads CAWSVLGTGGIQYF. The DNA for the CDR3 is TGTGCCTGGAGTGTACTTGGGACCGGTGGCATTCAGTACTTC. The chain employs TRBV30 and TRBJ2-4, with D perhaps matching TRBD1 or TRBD2 (5 bases each). CDR1 and CDR2 (germline): GTSNPN, SVGIG (reference sequence). The CDR3 spans 14 residues. V was cut by 0 bases and J by 9 bases, with 15 bases left in between.